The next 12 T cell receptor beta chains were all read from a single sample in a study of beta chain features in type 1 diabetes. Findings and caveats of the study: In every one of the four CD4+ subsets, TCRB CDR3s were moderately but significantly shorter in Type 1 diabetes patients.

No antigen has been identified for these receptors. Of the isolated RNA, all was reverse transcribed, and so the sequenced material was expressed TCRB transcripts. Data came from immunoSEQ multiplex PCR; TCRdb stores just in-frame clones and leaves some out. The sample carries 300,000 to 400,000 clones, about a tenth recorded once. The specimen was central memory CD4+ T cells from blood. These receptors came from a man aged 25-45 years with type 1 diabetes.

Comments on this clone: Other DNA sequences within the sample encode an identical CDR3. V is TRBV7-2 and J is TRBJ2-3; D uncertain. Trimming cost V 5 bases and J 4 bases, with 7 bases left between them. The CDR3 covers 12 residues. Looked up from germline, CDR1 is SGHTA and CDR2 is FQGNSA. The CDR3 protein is CASSPVPDTQYF. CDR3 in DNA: TGTGCCAGCAGCCCGGTCCCAGATACGCAGTATTTT.

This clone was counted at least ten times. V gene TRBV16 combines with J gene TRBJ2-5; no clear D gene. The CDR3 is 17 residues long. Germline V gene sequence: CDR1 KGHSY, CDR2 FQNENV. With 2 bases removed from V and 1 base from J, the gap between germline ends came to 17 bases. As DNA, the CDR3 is TGTGCCAGCAGCCAAAATGGCCAGGTCAAAACCCAAGAGACCCAGTACTTC. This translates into CASSQNGQVKTQETQYF.

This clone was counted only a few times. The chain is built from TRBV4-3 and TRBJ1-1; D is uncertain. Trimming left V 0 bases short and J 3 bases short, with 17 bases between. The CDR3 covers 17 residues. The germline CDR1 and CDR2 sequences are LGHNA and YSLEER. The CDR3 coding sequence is TGCGCCAGCAGCCAAGATCGGGCGAGGGCCGGGTACACTGAAGCTTTCTTT. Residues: CASSQDRARAGYTEAFF.

The CDR3 coding sequence is TGTGCCAGCTCACCACGTGGGGAAGATGGCTACACCTTC. This translates into CASSPRGEDGYTF. The rearrangement uses TRBV18 and TRBJ1-2; D remains unclear. The CDR3 has 13 residues. Per germline, CDR1 KGHSH and CDR2 LQKENI. Trimming removed 1 base at V and 6 bases at J, with 9 bases between.

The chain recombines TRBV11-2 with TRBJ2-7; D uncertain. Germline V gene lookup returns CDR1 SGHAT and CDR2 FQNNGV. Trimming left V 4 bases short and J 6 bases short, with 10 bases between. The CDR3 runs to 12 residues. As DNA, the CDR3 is TGTGCCAGCAGCTCGGTGGCAGGCGAGCAGTACTTC. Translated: CASSSVAGEQYF.

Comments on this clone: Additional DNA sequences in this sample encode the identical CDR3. The CDR3 DNA sequence: TGTGCCAGCAGCCCGGGGGGCCGAGATACGCAGTATTTT. It is translated as CASSPGGRDTQYF. V usage is TRBV7-9 and J usage is TRBJ2-3; D is possibly TRBD2 (7 bases). This CDR3 is 13 amino acids long. The germline V gene encodes CDR1 SEHNR and CDR2 FQNEAQ (reference sequence). V lost 5 bases and J 5 bases, leaving 11 bases between the germline ends.

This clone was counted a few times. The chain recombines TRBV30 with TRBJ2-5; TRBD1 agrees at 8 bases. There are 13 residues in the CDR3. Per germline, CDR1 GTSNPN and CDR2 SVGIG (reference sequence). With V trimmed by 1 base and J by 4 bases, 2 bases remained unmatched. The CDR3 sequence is CAWSGGTGETQYF. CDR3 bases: TGTGCCTGGAGTGGGGGGACAGGAGAGACCCAGTACTTC.

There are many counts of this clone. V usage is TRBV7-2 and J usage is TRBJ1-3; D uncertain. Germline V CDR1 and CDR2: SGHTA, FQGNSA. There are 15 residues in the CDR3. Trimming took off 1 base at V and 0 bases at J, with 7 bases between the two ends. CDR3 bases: TGTGCCAGCAGCTTAGATCCGAACTCTGGAAACACCATATATTTT. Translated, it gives CASSLDPNSGNTIYF. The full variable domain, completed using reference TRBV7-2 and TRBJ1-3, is GAGVSQSPSNKVTEKGKDVELRCDPISGHTALYWYRQSLGQGLEFLIYFQGNSAPDKSGLPSDRFSAERTGGSVSTLTIQRTQQEDSAVYLCASSLDPNSGNTIYFGEGSWLTVV.

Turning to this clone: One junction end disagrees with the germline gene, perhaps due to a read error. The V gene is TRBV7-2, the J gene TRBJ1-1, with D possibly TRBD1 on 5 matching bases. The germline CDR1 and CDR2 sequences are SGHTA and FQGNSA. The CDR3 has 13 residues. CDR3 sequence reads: CASSPRDGRGAFF. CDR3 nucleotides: TGCGCCAGCAGCCCGAGGGACGGACGGGGGGCTTTCTTT.

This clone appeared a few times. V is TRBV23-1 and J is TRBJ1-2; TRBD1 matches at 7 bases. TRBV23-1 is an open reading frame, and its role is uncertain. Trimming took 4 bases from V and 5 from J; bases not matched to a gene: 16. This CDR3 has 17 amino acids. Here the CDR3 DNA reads TGCGCCAGCAGTCCTGACGCAGACAGGGTGGCACAATATGGCTACACCTTC. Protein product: CASSPDADRVAQYGYTF.

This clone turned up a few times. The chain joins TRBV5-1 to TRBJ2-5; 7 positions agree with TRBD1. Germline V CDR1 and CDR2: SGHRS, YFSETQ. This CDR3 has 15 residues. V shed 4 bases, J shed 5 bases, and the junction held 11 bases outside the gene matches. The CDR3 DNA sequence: TGCGCCAGCAGCCCCACGACAGGGCGAAGGGAGACCCAGTACTTC. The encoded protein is CASSPTTGRRETQYF.

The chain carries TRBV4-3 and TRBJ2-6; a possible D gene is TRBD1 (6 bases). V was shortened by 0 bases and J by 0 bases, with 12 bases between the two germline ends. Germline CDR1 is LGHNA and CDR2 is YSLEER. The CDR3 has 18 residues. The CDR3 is CASSQELGHRSGANVLTF. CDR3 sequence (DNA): TGCGCCAGCAGCCAAGAATTGGGACATCGCTCTGGGGCCAACGTCCTGACTTTC.